The 3 T cell receptor beta chains given below trace back to one sample, sequenced in a study of human T cells and chemical hapten exposure. In TCRdb, the RACE reads were re-called with MiXCR into one record per CDR3 protein. Among some 360,000 distinct CDR3 sequences listed, 4% to 6% were seen once. Time point in this sample: pre-sensitization, week 0. Treatment specified: therapeutic diphenylcyclopropenone sensitization with weekly scalp DPC. This specimen consisted of whole blood, obtained in connection with sensitization to the hapten diphenylcyclopropenone (DPC). The receptors stem from a woman aged 45-65 years with alopecia areata. Some clones in this sample may be carry-over from other donors' samples.

This clonotype appeared many times. This chain links TRBV18 with TRBJ1-4; D uncertain. V lost 3 bases and J 4 bases, leaving 6 bases between the germline ends. CDR3 size: 13 residues. Per germline, CDR1 KGHSH and CDR2 LQKENI. This CDR3 is CASSPAINEKLFF. The CDR3 bases are TGTGCCAGCTCACCGGCCATTAATGAAAAACTGTTTTTT.

This clonotype showed up just a few times. The chain has TRBV2 and TRBJ1-1; D is perhaps TRBD1 (5 bases). Germline assignment: CDR1 SNHLY and CDR2 FYNNEI. The CDR3 is 12 residues long. V was trimmed by 9 bases and J by 1 base, leaving 9 bases between them. CDR3 residues: CASGGQNTEAFF. CDR3 bases: TGTGCCAGTGGCGGACAGAACACTGAAGCTTTCTTT. The full variable domain, rest sourced from reference TRBV2 and TRBJ1-1, is EPEVTQTPSHQVTQMGQEVILRCVPISNHLYFYWYRQILGQKVEFLVSFYNNEISEKSEIFDDQFSVERPDGSNFTLKIRSTKLEDSAMYFCASGGQNTEAFFGQGTRLTVV.

V usage is TRBV19 and J usage is TRBJ1-5; D not certain. Germline CDR1 and CDR2: LNHDA and SQIVND (reference sequence). This CDR3 has 13 amino acids. Trimming removed 5 bases at V and 5 bases at J, with 10 bases between. The DNA of the CDR3 is TGTGCCAGTAGTCCCCGGACTTATCAGCCCCAGCATTTT. Translated, it gives CASSPRTYQPQHF.